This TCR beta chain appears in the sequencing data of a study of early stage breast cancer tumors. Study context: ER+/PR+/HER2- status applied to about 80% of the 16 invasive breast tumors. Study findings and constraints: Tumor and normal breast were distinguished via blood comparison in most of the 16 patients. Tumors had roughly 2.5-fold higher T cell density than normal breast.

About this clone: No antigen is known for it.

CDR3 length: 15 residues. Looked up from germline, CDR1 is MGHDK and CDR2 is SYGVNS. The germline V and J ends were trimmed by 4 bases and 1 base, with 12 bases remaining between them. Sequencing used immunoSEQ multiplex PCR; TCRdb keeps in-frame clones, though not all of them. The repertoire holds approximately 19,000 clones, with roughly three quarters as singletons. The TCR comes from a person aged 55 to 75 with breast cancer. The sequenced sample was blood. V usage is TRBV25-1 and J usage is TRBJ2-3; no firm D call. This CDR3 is CASSGKDHGTDTQYF. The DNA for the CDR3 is TGTGCCAGCAGTGGTAAGGACCACGGCACAGATACGCAGTATTTT. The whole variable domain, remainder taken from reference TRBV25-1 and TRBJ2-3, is EADIYQTPRYLVIGTGKKITLECSQTMGHDKMYWYQQDPGMELHLIHYSYGVNSTEKGDLSSESTVSRIRTEHFPLTLESARPSHTSQYLCASSGKDHGTDTQYFGPGTRLTVL.